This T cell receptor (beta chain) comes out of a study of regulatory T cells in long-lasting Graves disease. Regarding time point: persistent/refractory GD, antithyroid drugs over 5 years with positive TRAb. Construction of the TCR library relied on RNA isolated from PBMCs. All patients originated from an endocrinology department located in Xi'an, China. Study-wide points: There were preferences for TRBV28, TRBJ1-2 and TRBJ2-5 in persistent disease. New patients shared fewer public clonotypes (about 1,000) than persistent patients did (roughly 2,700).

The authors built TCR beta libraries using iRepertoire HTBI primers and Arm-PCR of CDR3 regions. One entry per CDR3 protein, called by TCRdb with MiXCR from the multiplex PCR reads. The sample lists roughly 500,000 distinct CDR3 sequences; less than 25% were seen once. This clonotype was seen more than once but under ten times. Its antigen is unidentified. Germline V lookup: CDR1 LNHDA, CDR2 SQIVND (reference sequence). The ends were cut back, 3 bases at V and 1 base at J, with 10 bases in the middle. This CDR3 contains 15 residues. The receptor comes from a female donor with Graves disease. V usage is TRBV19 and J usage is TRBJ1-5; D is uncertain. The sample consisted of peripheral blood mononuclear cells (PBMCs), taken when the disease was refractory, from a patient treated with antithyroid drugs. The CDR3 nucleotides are TGTGCCAGTAGTATTAGCTGGTTAAGCAATCAGCCCCAGCATTTT. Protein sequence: CASSISWLSNQPQHF.